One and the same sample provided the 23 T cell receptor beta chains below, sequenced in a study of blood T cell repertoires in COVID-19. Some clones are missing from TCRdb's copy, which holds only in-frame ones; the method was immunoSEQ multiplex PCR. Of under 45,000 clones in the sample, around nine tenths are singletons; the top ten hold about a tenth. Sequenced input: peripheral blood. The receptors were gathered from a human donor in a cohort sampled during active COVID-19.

CDR3 region: CAWSPRGSANSPLHF. The CDR3 DNA is TGTGCCTGGAGCCCGAGGGGGTCAGCTAATTCACCCCTCCACTTT. The rearrangement uses TRBV30 and TRBJ1-6; D is possibly TRBD1 (6 bases). Trimming shortened V by 3 bases and J by 6 bases, and 15 bases separated the two germline ends. The CDR3 sequence is 15 residues long. The germline V gene encodes CDR1 GTSNPN and CDR2 SVGIG (reference sequence). The entire variable domain, with the rest obtained from reference TRBV30 and TRBJ1-6, is as follows: SQTIHQWPATLVQPVGSPLSLECTVEGTSNPNLYWYRQAAGRGLQLLFYSVGIGQISSEVPQNLSASRPQDRQFILSSKKLLLSDSGFYLCAWSPRGSANSPLHFGNGTRLTVT.

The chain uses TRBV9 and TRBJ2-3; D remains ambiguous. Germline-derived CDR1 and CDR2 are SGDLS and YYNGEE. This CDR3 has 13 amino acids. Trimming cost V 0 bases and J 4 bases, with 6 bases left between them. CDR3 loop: CASSVGVADTQYF. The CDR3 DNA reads TGTGCCAGCAGCGTAGGCGTAGCAGATACGCAGTATTTT.

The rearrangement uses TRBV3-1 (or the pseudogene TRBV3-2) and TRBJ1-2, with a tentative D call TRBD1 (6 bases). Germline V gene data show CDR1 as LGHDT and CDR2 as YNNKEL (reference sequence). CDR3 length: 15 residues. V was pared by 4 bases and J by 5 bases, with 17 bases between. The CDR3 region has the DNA TGTGCCAGCAGCCCTTTTATCGGGACATCATATGGCTACACCTTC. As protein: CASSPFIGTSYGYTF.

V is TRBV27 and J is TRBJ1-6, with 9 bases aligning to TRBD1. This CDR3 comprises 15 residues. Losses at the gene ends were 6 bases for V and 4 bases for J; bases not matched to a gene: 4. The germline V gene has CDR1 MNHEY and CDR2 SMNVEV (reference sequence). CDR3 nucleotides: TGTGCCAGCAGCACGGGGACAGGGTATAATTCACCCCTCCACTTT. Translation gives CASSTGTGYNSPLHF.

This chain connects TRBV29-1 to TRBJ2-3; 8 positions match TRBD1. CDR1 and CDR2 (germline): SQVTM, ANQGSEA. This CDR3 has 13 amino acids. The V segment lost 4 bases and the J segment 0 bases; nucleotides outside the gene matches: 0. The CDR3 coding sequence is TGCAGCGTTGGGACAGGGAGCACAGATACGCAGTATTTT. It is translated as CSVGTGSTDTQYF.

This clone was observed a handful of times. Here the CDR3 reads CASSSLTSYEQYF. As DNA, the CDR3 is TGCGCCAGCAGTAGCCTTACCTCCTACGAGCAGTACTTC. This chain links TRBV10-2 with TRBJ2-7; D is unclear. Trimming removed 5 bases at V and 0 bases at J, with 8 bases between. Germline loops: CDR1 WSHSY, CDR2 SAAADI. The length of the CDR3 is 13 residues.

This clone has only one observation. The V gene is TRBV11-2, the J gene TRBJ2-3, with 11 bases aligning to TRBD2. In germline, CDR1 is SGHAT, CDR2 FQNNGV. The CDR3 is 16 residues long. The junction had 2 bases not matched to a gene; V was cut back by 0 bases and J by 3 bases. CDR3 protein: CASSLEVAGGTDTQYF. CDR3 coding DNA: TGTGCCAGCAGCTTAGAAGTAGCGGGAGGGACAGATACGCAGTATTTT.

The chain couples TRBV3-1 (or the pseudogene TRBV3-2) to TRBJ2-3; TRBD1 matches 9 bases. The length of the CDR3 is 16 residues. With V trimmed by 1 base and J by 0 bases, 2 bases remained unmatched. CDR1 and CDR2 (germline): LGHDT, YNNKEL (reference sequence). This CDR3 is CASSQGDRDSTDTQYF. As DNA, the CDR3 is TGTGCCAGCAGCCAAGGGGACAGGGATAGCACAGATACGCAGTATTTT.

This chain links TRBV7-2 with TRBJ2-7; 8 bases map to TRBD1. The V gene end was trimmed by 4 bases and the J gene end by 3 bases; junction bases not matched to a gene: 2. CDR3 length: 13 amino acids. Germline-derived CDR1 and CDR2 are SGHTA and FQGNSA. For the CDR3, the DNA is TGTGCCAGCAGCTCCGACAGGGGCTACGAGCAGTACTTC. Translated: CASSSDRGYEQYF.

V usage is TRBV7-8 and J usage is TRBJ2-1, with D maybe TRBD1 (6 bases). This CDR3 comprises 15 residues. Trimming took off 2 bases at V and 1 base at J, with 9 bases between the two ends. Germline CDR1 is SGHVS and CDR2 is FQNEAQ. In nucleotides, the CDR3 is TGTGCCAGCAGCTTAACGACAGGATCCTACAATGAGCAGTTCTTC. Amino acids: CASSLTTGSYNEQFF. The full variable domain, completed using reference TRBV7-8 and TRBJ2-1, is GAGVSQSPRYKVAKRGQDVALRCDPISGHVSLFWYQQALGQGPEFLTYFQNEAQLDKSGLPSDRFFAERPEGSVSTLKIQRTQQEDSAVYLCASSLTTGSYNEQFFGPGTRLTVL.

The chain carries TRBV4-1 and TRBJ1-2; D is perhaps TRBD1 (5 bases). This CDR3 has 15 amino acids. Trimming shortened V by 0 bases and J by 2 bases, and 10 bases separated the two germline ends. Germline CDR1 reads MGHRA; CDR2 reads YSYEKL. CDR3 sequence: CASSQDGAGNYGYTF. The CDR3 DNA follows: TGCGCCAGCAGCCAAGATGGGGCAGGGAACTATGGCTACACCTTC.

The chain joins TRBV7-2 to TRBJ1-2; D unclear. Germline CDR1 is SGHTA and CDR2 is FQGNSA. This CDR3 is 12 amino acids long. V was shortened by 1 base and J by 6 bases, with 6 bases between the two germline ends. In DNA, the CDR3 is TGTGCCAGCAGCTTAGGGGGAGATGGCTACACCTTC. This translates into CASSLGGDGYTF.

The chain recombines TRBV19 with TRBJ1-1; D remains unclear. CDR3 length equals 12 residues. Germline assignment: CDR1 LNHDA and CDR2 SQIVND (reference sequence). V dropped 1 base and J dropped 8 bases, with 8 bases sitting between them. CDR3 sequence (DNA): TGTGCCAGTAGTATAGGAGGCGGCGAAGCTTTCTTT. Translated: CASSIGGGEAFF.

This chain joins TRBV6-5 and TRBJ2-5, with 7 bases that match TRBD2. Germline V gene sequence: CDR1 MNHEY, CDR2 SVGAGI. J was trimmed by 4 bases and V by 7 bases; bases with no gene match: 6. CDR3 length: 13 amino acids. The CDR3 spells CASTGLVGETQYF. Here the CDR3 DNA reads TGTGCCAGCACCGGACTAGTCGGAGAGACCCAGTACTTC.

CDR3 sequence reads: CASSYSWTGVGYTF. In DNA, the CDR3 is TGTGCCAGCAGTTACTCCTGGACAGGGGTCGGCTACACCTTC. The chain is built from TRBV6-5 and TRBJ1-2, with 9 bases that match TRBD1. The CDR3 runs 14 residues. Germline V CDR1 and CDR2: MNHEY, SVGAGI. The junction had 4 bases not matched to a gene; V was cut back by 0 bases and J by 8 bases.

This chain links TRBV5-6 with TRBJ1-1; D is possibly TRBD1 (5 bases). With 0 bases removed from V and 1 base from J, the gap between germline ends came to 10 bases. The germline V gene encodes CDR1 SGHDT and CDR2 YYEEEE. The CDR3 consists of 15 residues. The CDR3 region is CASSLALGGNTEAFF. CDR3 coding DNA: TGTGCCAGCAGCTTGGCCTTGGGGGGGAACACTGAAGCTTTCTTT.

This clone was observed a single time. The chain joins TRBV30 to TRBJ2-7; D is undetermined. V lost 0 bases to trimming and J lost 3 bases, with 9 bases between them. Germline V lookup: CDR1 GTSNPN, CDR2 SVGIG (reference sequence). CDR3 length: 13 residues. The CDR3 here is CAWSVMRHYEQYF. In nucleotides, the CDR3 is TGTGCCTGGAGTGTTATGCGGCACTACGAGCAGTACTTC.

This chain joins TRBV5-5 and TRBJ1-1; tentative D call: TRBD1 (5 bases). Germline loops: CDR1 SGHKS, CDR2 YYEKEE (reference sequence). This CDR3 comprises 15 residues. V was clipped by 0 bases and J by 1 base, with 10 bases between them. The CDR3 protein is CASSLAWTPNTEAFF. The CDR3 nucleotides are TGTGCCAGCAGCTTGGCTTGGACACCGAACACTGAAGCTTTCTTT.

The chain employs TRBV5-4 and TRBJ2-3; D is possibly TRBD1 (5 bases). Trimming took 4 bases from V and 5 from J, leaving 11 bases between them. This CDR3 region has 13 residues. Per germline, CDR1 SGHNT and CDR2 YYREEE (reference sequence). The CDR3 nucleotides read TGTGCCAGCAGCCACCTACAGGAAGATACGCAGTATTTT. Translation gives CASSHLQEDTQYF.

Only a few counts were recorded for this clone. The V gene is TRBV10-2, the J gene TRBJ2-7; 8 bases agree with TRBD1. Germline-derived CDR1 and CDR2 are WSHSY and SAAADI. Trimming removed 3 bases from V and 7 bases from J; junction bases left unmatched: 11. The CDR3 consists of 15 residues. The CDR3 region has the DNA TGCGCCAGCAGTGAAATGGGACAGGCTCTGGGGGAGCAGTACTTC. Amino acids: CASSEMGQALGEQYF.

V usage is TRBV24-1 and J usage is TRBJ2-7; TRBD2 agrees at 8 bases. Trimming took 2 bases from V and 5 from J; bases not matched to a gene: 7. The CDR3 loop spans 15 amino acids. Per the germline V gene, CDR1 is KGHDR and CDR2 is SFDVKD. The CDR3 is CATSDSGRGANEQYF. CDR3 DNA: TGTGCCACCAGTGATTCCGGGCGGGGGGCCAACGAGCAGTACTTC.

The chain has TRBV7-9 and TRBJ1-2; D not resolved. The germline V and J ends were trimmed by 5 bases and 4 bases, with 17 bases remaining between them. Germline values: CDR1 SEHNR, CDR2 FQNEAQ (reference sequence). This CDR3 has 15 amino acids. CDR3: CASSRLESKLYGYTF. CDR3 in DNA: TGTGCCAGCAGCCGGTTGGAGTCCAAGCTCTATGGCTACACCTTC.

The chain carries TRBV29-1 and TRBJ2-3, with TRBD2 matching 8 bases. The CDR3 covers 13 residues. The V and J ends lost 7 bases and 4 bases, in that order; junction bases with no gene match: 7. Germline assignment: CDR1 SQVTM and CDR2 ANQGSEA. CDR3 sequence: CSGLGLASDTQYF. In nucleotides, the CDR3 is TGCAGCGGTCTAGGACTAGCATCAGATACGCAGTATTTT.